These T cell receptor beta chains were read from a single sample in a study of blood T cell repertoires in COVID-19. Here immunoSEQ multiplex PCR was the method, and the copy in TCRdb shows in-frame clones only, minus some. The sample records around 100,000 clones, around 84% being singletons. Sequenced input: peripheral blood. The source of these receptors is a human donor in a cohort sampled during active COVID-19. CDR3s include the opening cysteine and the closing phenylalanine or tryptophan. Fields, in order: CDR3 DNA, CDR3 protein, D gene, V gene, J gene, clone size. D genes are given only for firm matches. Some rows have no size entry. The others give once, few or many, or a class for an expanded clone.

DNA: TGTGCCAGCAGCTTAGCGTCGAGCTCCTACGAGCAGTACTTC; CDR3: CASSLASSSYEQYF; D: .; V: TRBV7-6; J: TRBJ2-7; size: .
DNA: TGTGCCAGCAGTTACTCACCCGGGGGGAGGGCAGATACGCAGTATTTT; CDR3: CASSYSPGGRADTQYF; D: TRBD2; V: TRBV6-5; J: TRBJ2-3; size: .
DNA: TGTGCCAGCAGCCTAGTAGGGGCCGACCCGGGTGGCTACACCTTC; CDR3: CASSLVGADPGGYTF; D: .; V: TRBV3-1/TRBV3-2; J: TRBJ1-2; size: .
DNA: TGTGCCAGCAGTGTGGATTATGGAGACATTCAGTACTTC; CDR3: CASSVDYGDIQYF; D: .; V: TRBV12-3/TRBV12-4; J: TRBJ2-4; size: .
DNA: TGTGCCAGCAGAGATGGGGGCGTCCATAATTCACCCCTCCACTTT; CDR3: CASRDGGVHNSPLHF; D: .; V: TRBV21-1; J: TRBJ1-6; size: .
DNA: TGTGCCAGTACCGATGGGCAGGGTAAACGCTCCTATAATTCACCCCTCCACTTT; CDR3: CASTDGQGKRSYNSPLHF; D: .; V: TRBV19; J: TRBJ1-6; size: once
DNA: TGTGCCAGCAGCCTTGGGCTGCTCGAAAGGGAGCTGTTTTTT; CDR3: CASSLGLLERELFF; D: .; V: TRBV7-9; J: TRBJ2-2; size: few
DNA: TGTGCCAGCAGTACGGGTAGTACGCAGTATTTT; CDR3: CASSTGSTQYF; D: .; V: TRBV12-3/TRBV12-4; J: TRBJ2-3; size: once
DNA: TGTGCCAGCAGCGCACTGCCGGGACAGGGTCTTATCTCTGGAAACACCATATATTTT; CDR3: CASSALPGQGLISGNTIYF; D: TRBD1; V: TRBV9; J: TRBJ1-3; size: .
DNA: TGTGCCAGCAGCTCGCGGGGGTGGACAGATACGCAGTATTTT; CDR3: CASSSRGWTDTQYF; D: TRBD2; V: TRBV7-2; J: TRBJ2-3; size: .
DNA: TGTGCCAGCAGCGGACCGACTAAATCCTACAATGAGCAGTTCTTC; CDR3: CASSGPTKSYNEQFF; D: .; V: TRBV27; J: TRBJ2-1; size: .
DNA: TGCGCCAGCAGCTTAGACCCGGGACAGGGAAGTTCACCCCTCCACTTT; CDR3: CASSLDPGQGSSPLHF; D: TRBD1; V: TRBV5-1; J: TRBJ1-6; size: .
DNA: TGTGCCAGCAGCTTAGCGGGCGGGCGGGACGAGCAGTACTTC; CDR3: CASSLAGGRDEQYF; D: .; V: TRBV7-9; J: TRBJ2-7; size: .
DNA: TGCGCCAGCAGCCAACCCACTGGCAGGGGCACTGAAGCTTTCTTT; CDR3: CASSQPTGRGTEAFF; D: .; V: TRBV4-1; J: TRBJ1-1; size: .
DNA: TGCGCCAGCAGCTTGGGTGTGGTAGCGGGGGGAATAGGCGAGCAGTACTTC; CDR3: CASSLGVVAGGIGEQYF; D: TRBD2; V: TRBV5-1; J: TRBJ2-7; size: .
DNA: TGTGCCAGCACCCAGGGGATGAGCACTGAAGCTTTCTTT; CDR3: CASTQGMSTEAFF; D: .; V: TRBV28; J: TRBJ1-1; size: once
DNA: TGTGCCAGCAGTTTACTCGCAGGGAGGGAAAAACTGTTTTTT; CDR3: CASSLLAGREKLFF; D: .; V: TRBV6-6; J: TRBJ1-4; size: .
DNA: TGTGCCAGCAGTGAAGCTGGGCAGGTCCGCGAGCAGTACTTC; CDR3: CASSEAGQVREQYF; D: .; V: TRBV6-1; J: TRBJ2-7; size: .
DNA: TGCGCCAGCAGCTATGGACAGATACAAGAGACCCAGTACTTC; CDR3: CASSYGQIQETQYF; D: .; V: TRBV5-1; J: TRBJ2-5; size: few
DNA: TGTGCCATCACCCAGGGGATCTCGGATGAGCAGTTCTTC; CDR3: CAITQGISDEQFF; D: .; V: TRBV10-3; J: TRBJ2-1; size: .
DNA: TGCGCCAGCAGCGGGGGACAGTCAAACACTGAAGCTTTCTTT; CDR3: CASSGGQSNTEAFF; D: TRBD1; V: TRBV5-1; J: TRBJ1-1; size: .
DNA: TGTGCCAGCAGCTTGGGGTTGTTCGGGGGGCCCTACAATGAGCAGTTCTTC; CDR3: CASSLGLFGGPYNEQFF; D: .; V: TRBV11-2; J: TRBJ2-1; size: .
DNA: TGTGCCAGCAGCTTAGCGGGGGGGCAGAATGAGCAGTTCTTC; CDR3: CASSLAGGQNEQFF; D: .; V: TRBV7-2; J: TRBJ2-1; size: once
DNA: TGCGCCAGCAGCTTGGACCGTAGCTCCTACGAGCAGTACTTC; CDR3: CASSLDRSSYEQYF; D: .; V: TRBV5-1; J: TRBJ2-7; size: .
DNA: TGTGCCAGCAGTGAAGGCAGATACGAGCAGTACTTC; CDR3: CASSEGRYEQYF; D: .; V: TRBV25-1; J: TRBJ2-7; size: .
DNA: TGCGCCAGCAGCCCCGACAGTTCCTATGGCTACACCTTC; CDR3: CASSPDSSYGYTF; D: .; V: TRBV5-1; J: TRBJ1-2; size: .
DNA: TGTGCCAGCTCACCCCCCCGGACAGGGCGATATGGCTACACCTTC; CDR3: CASSPPRTGRYGYTF; D: TRBD1; V: TRBV18; J: TRBJ1-2; size: .
DNA: TGCGCCAGCAGCCAAGTTTTCGGGGTGGAGTACGAGCAGTACTTC; CDR3: CASSQVFGVEYEQYF; D: .; V: TRBV4-1; J: TRBJ2-7; size: .
DNA: TGTGCCAGTAGCCCCCCGACACTTTACACTGAAGCTTTCTTT; CDR3: CASSPPTLYTEAFF; D: .; V: TRBV19; J: TRBJ1-1; size: .
DNA: TGTGCCACCAGCAGACCCATTCAACTCAGGGGGTCTTTCACTGAAGCTTTCTTT; CDR3: CATSRPIQLRGSFTEAFF; D: TRBD1; V: TRBV15; J: TRBJ1-1; size: .
DNA: TGTGCCTCCGGTCGGGACAGGGCCGCGAATGAGCAGTTCTTC; CDR3: CASGRDRAANEQFF; D: TRBD1; V: TRBV9; J: TRBJ2-1; size: .
DNA: TGCGCCACCCAACCGGGACAGGGAAGCTACACCTTC; CDR3: CATQPGQGSYTF; D: TRBD1; V: TRBV10-2; J: TRBJ1-2; size: .
DNA: TGTGCCAGCAGCAAATCATCTTGTGGGAGGGAAGCTTTCTTT; CDR3: CASSKSSCGREAFF; D: .; V: TRBV21-1; J: TRBJ1-1; size: .
DNA: TGTGCCAGCAGCCTCGGGACAGGTGGGGTTTCACCCCTCCACTTT; CDR3: CASSLGTGGVSPLHF; D: TRBD1; V: TRBV7-8; J: TRBJ1-6; size: few
DNA: TGTGCCAGCAGCCAAGGATTCAGAACTAGCGGGGGTTCCTACGAGCAGTACTTC; CDR3: CASSQGFRTSGGSYEQYF; D: TRBD2; V: TRBV3-1/TRBV3-2; J: TRBJ2-7; size: few
DNA: TGTGCCAGCAGTTTATCGGGCGGGGGGGCCAGGAATGAGCAGTTCTTC; CDR3: CASSLSGGGARNEQFF; D: TRBD2; V: TRBV27; J: TRBJ2-1; size: .
DNA: TGCGCCAGCAGTGAGCCCCGACAGGAGATGAACACTGAAGCTTTCTTT; CDR3: CASSEPRQEMNTEAFF; D: .; V: TRBV10-1; J: TRBJ1-1; size: .
DNA: TGTGCCAGCAGCCCACATTCAGGGTTTTTGGGAACGAACACTGAAGCTTTCTTT; CDR3: CASSPHSGFLGTNTEAFF; D: .; V: TRBV11-3; J: TRBJ1-1; size: .
DNA: TGCGCCAGCAGCTCAGCCTGGGGACAGAAGAACACTGAAGCTTTCTTT; CDR3: CASSSAWGQKNTEAFF; D: TRBD1; V: TRBV5-1; J: TRBJ1-1; size: .
DNA: TGTGCCTGGAGGAGACAGATCTATGGCTACACCTTC; CDR3: CAWRRQIYGYTF; D: .; V: TRBV30; J: TRBJ1-2; size: .
DNA: TGTGCCAGCAGTTCCGTAGGGGCTTTGGGCGAGCAGTACTTC; CDR3: CASSSVGALGEQYF; D: .; V: TRBV6-5; J: TRBJ2-7; size: .
DNA: TGTGCCAGCAGTTACAGAGGGGCAGGGGGCACTGAAGCTTTCTTT; CDR3: CASSYRGAGGTEAFF; D: TRBD1; V: TRBV6-5; J: TRBJ1-1; size: .
DNA: TGCGCCAGCAGCCAAGGTTTCGGGGAAATTGCAACTAATGAAAAACTGTTTTTT; CDR3: CASSQGFGEIATNEKLFF; D: .; V: TRBV4-1; J: TRBJ1-4; size: few
DNA: TGTGCCAGCACTCGGGACATCTACAATGAGCAGTTCTTC; CDR3: CASTRDIYNEQFF; D: .; V: TRBV12-3/TRBV12-4; J: TRBJ2-1; size: .
DNA: TGCGCCAGCAGCGCGGGACTAGGAGGCAATGAGCAGTTCTTC; CDR3: CASSAGLGGNEQFF; D: TRBD2; V: TRBV5-1; J: TRBJ2-1; size: .
DNA: TGTGCCAGTAGTACCAGGGGAACTGAAGCTTTCTTT; CDR3: CASSTRGTEAFF; D: .; V: TRBV19; J: TRBJ1-1; size: .
DNA: TGTGCCAGCAGTTACTGGCAAACTAATGAAAAACTGTTTTTT; CDR3: CASSYWQTNEKLFF; D: .; V: TRBV6-5; J: TRBJ1-4; size: .
DNA: TGTGCCAGCAGCGTCCGAGAGGTATATAATTCACCCCTCCACTTT; CDR3: CASSVREVYNSPLHF; D: .; V: TRBV14; J: TRBJ1-6; size: .
DNA: TGTGCCTGGAGTGTCGGCGGGTATAGTGGTTTCTTT; CDR3: CAWSVGGYSGFF; D: .; V: TRBV30; J: TRBJ1-1; size: .
DNA: TGTGCCAGCAGCCAAGATTTTAGCGGGGGGGCCGCTGGGGCCAACGTCCTGACTTTC; CDR3: CASSQDFSGGAAGANVLTF; D: TRBD2; V: TRBV4-2; J: TRBJ2-6; size: .
DNA: TGTGCCAGCAGCTTGGTGGCAGGGAACACCGGGGAGCTGTTTTTT; CDR3: CASSLVAGNTGELFF; D: .; V: TRBV5-4; J: TRBJ2-2; size: .
DNA: TGTGCCAGCAGCTTAGAGTGGAAAGGAGATGCAACCTTC; CDR3: CASSLEWKGDATF; D: .; V: TRBV11-3; J: TRBJ1-2; size: .
DNA: TGTGCCAGCAGCCAAGATACCCCCGGGACTAGCGGGGGGCCCTCGATCGAGCAGTACTTC; CDR3: CASSQDTPGTSGGPSIEQYF; D: TRBD2; V: TRBV4-2; J: TRBJ2-7; size: .
DNA: TGTGCCAGCAGCCAGACAGGGGACACTGAAGCTTTCTTT; CDR3: CASSQTGDTEAFF; D: TRBD1; V: TRBV14; J: TRBJ1-1; size: few